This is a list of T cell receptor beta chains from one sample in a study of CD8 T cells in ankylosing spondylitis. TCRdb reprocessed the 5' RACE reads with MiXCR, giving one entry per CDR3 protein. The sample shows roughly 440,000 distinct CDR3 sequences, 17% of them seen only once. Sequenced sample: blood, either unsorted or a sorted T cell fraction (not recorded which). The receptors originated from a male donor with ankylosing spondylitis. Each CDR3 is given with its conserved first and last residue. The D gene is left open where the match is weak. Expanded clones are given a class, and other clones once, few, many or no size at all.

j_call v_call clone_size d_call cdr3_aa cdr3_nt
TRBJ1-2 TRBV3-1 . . CASSQDWNGYGYTF TGTGCCAGCAGCCAAGATTGGAACGGGTATGGCTACACCTTC
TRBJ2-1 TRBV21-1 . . CASSKELAGLVGSSYNEQFF TGTGCCAGCAGCAAAGAACTAGCGGGATTAGTCGGGAGCTCCTACAATGAGCAGTTCTTC
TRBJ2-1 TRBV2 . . CASSVSSPYNEQFF TGTGCCAGCAGTGTAAGCAGCCCCTACAATGAGCAGTTCTTC
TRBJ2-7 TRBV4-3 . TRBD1 CASSQGRTGYEQYF TGCGCCAGCAGCCAAGGGAGGACAGGCTACGAGCAGTACTTC
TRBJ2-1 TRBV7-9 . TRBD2 CASLEASGYNEQFF TGTGCCAGCCTGGAGGCTAGCGGATACAATGAGCAGTTCTTC
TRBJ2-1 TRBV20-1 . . CSARRGQEQFF TGCAGTGCTAGACGGGGTCAGGAGCAGTTCTTC
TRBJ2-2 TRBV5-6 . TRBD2 CPSSPTGGQGSTGELFF TGTCCCAGCAGCCCAACGGGAGGGCAGGGCAGCACCGGGGAGCTGTTTTTT
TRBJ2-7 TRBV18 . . CASSPAGDEQYF TGTGCCAGCTCACCAGCTGGAGATGAGCAGTACTTC
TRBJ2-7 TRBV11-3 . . CACSLGPLYEQYF TGTGCCTGCAGCTTAGGGCCCCTCTACGAGCAGTACTTC
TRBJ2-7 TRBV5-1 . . CASSSSTNTQTVYEQYF TGCGCCAGCAGCTCCTCAACTAACACACAGACCGTCTACGAGCAGTACTTC
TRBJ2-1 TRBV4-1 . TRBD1 CASSQPGGTGLHEQFF TGCGCCAGCAGCCAGCCCGGTGGGACAGGGTTACATGAGCAGTTCTTC
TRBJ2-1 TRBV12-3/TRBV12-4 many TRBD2 CASTKGLAGYNEQFF TGTGCCAGCACCAAAGGGCTAGCGGGCTACAATGAGCAGTTCTTC
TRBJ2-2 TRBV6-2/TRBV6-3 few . CASRDQVVPTGELFF TGTGCCAGCAGAGATCAGGTAGTCCCCACCGGGGAGCTGTTTTTT
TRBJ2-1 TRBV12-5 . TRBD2 CASGLGSGGNDEQFF TGTGCTAGTGGTTTGGGAAGCGGGGGGAACGATGAGCAGTTCTTC
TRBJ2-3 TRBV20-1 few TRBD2 CSAREIAGGDTQYF TGCAGTGCTAGAGAAATAGCGGGAGGGGATACGCAGTATTTT
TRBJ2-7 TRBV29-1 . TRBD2 CSAGGASYEQYF TGCAGCGCGGGGGGGGCCTCCTACGAGCAGTACTTC
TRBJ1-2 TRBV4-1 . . CASSQEPGRLIESTF TGCGCCAGCAGCCAAGAACCCGGTAGGCTTATAGAGTCCACCTTC
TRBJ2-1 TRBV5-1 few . CASSFEGNEQFF TGCGCCAGCAGCTTTGAAGGGAATGAGCAGTTCTTC
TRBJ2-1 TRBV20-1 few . CSARDPRSSGDEQFF TGCAGTGCTAGAGATCCGAGGTCGTCTGGAGATGAGCAGTTCTTC
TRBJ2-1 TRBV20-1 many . CSARDLGRGLDEQFF TGCAGTGCTAGAGATCTCGGGAGAGGGTTGGATGAGCAGTTCTTC
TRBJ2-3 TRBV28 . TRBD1 CASSSPTGGMNTQYF TGTGCCAGCAGTTCTCCCACAGGGGGCATGAATACGCAGTATTTT
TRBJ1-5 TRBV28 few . CASSYRESNQPQHF TGTGCCAGCAGTTACAGGGAGAGCAATCAGCCCCAGCATTTT
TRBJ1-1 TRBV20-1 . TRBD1 CSAREGQGLAFF TGCAGTGCTAGAGAAGGACAGGGGTTGGCTTTCTTT
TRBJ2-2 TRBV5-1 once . CASSPHDPGMRTGELFF TGCGCCAGCAGCCCCCATGACCCCGGGATGAGGACCGGGGAGCTGTTTTTT